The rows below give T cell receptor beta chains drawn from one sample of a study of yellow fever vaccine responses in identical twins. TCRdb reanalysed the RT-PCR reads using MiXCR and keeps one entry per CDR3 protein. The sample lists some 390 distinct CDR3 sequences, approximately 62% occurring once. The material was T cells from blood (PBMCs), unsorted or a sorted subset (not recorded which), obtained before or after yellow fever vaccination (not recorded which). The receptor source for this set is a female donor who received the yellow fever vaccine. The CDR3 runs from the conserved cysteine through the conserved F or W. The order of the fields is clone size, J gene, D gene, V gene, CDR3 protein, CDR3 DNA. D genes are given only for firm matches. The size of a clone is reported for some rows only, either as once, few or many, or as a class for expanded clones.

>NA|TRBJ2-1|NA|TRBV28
CASSLAGPKQFF
TGTGCCAGCAGTTTAGCTGGACCAAAGCAGTTCTTC
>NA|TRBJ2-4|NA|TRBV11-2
CASSPSGWGSGAKNIQYF
TGTGCCAGCAGCCCTTCCGGGTGGGGAAGTGGGGCCAAAAACATTCAGTACTTC
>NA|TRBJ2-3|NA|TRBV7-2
CASSLDKADTQYF
TGTGCCAGCAGCCTCGATAAGGCAGATACGCAGTATTTT
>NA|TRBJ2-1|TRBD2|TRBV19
CASSLGLAYYNEQFF
TGTGCCAGTAGCCTGGGACTAGCGTACTACAATGAGCAGTTCTTC
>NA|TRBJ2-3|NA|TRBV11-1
CASSLDRSDTQYF
TGTGCCAGCAGCCTGGACAGATCAGATACGCAGTATTTT
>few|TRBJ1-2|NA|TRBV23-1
CASSHPTSQEGYTF
TGCGCCAGCAGTCACCCCACCTCGCAGGAGGGCTACACCTTC
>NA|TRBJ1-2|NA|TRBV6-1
CASSHTDNYGYTF
TGTGCCAGCAGCCACACAGATAACTATGGCTACACCTTC
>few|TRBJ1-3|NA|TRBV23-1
CASSQSGTNPGNTIYF
TGCGCCAGCAGTCAATCAGGGACTAACCCTGGAAACACCATATATTTT
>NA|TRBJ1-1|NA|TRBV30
CAWRWAGNTEAFF
TGTGCCTGGAGGTGGGCAGGGAACACTGAAGCTTTCTTT
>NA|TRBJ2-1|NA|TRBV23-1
CASSQGGRSSYNEQFF
TGCGCCAGCAGCCAGGGGGGCCGGAGCTCCTACAATGAGCAGTTCTTC
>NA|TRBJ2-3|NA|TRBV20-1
CSASFGGTTDTQYF
TGCAGTGCTAGTTTCGGCGGGACCACAGATACGCAGTATTTT
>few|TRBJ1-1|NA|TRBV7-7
CASSLSRNTEAFF
TGTGCTAGCAGCCTGTCGCGGAACACTGAAGCTTTCTTT
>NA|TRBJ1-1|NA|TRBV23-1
CAKPPRNQAFF
TGCGCCAAACCTCCCCGGAATCAAGCTTTCTTT
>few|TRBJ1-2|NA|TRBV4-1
CASSQDWGGTYGYTF
TGCGCCAGCAGCCAAGATTGGGGGGGGACCTATGGCTACACCTTC
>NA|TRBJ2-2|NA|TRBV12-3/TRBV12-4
CASIHGGPGELFF
TGTGCCAGCATCCACGGGGGACCCGGGGAGCTGTTTTTT
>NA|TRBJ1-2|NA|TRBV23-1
CASRGVQCGYTF
TGCGCCAGCCGGGGGGTACAGTGTGGCTACACCTTC
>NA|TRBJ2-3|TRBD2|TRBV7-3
CASSKRERDTQYF
TGTGCCAGCAGCAAGCGGGAGCGTGATACGCAGTATTTT
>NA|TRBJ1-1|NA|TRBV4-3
CASTAGVVTLNTEAFF
TGCGCCAGCACCGCAGGGGTCGTAACCCTGAACACTGAAGCTTTCTTT
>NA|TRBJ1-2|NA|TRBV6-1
CASSADKFYGYTF
TGTGCCAGCAGTGCAGACAAATTCTATGGCTACACCTTC
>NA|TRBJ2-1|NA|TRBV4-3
CASSQAQGPYNEQFF
TGCGCCAGCAGCCAAGCTCAGGGTCCCTACAATGAGCAGTTCTTC
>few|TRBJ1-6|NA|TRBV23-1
CASSQSGLYNSPLHF
TGCGCCAGCAGTCAATCGGGGCTGTATAATTCACCCCTCCACTTT
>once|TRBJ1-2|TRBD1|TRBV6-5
CASSYKGQGAPNYGYTF
TGTGCCAGCAGTTATAAGGGACAGGGGGCCCCTAACTATGGCTACACCTTC